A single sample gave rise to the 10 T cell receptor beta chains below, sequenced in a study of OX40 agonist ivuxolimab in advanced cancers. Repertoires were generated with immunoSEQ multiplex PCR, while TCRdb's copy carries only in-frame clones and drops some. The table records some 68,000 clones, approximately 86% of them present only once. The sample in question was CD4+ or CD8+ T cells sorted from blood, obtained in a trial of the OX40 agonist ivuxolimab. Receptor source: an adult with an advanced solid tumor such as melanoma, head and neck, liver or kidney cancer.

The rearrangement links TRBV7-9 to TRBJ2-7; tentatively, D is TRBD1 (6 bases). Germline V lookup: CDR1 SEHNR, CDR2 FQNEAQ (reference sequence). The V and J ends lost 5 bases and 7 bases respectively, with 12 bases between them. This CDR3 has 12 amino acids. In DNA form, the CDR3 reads TGTGCCAGCAGCCGACAGGATCAAGAGCAGTACTTC. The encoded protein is CASSRQDQEQYF.

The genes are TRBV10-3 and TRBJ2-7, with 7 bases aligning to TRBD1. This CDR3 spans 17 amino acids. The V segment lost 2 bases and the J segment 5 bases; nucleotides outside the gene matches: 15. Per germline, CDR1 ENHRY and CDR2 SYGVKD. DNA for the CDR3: TGTGCCATCAGTGAGGCTTTAGACAGGGTCGTTTTCCACGAGCAGTACTTC. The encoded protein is CAISEALDRVVFHEQYF.

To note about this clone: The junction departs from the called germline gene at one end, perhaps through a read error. CDR3 sequence: CASSPSLAEGGGCTF. CDR3 nucleotide sequence: TGTGCCAGCTCACCCTCCTTGGCGGAGGGCGGTGGCTGCACCTTC. This chain links TRBV18 with TRBJ1-2, with no clear D. CDR1 is KGHSH, CDR2 LQKENI, per germline. This CDR3 contains 15 residues.

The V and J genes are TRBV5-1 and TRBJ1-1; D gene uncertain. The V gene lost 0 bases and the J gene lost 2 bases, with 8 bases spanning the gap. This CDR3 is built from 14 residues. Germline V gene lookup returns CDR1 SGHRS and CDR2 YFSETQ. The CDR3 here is CASSLDWVNTEAFF. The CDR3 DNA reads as TGCGCCAGCAGCTTGGACTGGGTAAACACTGAAGCTTTCTTT.

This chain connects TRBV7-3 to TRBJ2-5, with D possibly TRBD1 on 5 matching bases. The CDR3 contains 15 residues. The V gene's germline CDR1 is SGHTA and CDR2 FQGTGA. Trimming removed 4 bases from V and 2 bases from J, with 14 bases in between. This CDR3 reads CASSSGQGRQETQYF. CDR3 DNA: TGTGCCAGCAGCTCTGGGCAGGGCCGTCAAGAGACCCAGTACTTC.

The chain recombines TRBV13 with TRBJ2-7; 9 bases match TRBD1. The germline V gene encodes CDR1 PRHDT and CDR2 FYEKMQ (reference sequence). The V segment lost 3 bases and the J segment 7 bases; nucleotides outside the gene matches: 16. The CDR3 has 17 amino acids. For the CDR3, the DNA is TGTGCCAGCAGCTTCACCCACACAGGGGGCGCCCCGGGGGAGCAGTACTTC. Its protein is CASSFTHTGGAPGEQYF.

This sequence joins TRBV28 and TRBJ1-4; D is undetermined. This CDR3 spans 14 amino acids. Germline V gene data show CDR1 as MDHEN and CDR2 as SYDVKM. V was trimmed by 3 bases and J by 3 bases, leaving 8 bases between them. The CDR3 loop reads CASSFTTSNEKLFF. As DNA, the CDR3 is TGTGCCAGCAGTTTTACGACGTCTAATGAAAAACTGTTTTTT. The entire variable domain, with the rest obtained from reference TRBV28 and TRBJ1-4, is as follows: DVKVTQSSRYLVKRTGEKVFLECVQDMDHENMFWYRQDPGLGLRLIYFSYDVKMKEKGDIPEGYSVSREKKERFSLILESASTNQTSMYLCASSFTTSNEKLFFGSGTQLSVL.

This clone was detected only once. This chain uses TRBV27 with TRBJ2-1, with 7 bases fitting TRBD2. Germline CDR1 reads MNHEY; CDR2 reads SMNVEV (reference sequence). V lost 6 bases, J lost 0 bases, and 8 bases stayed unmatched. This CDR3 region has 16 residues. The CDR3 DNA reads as TGTGCCAGCAGCCTAAGGGGAGGGGACTCCTACAATGAGCAGTTCTTC. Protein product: CASSLRGGDSYNEQFF.

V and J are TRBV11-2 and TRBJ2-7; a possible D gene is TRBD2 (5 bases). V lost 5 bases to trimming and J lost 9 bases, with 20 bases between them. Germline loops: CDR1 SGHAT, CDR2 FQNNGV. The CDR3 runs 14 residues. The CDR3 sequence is CASSLKALEGGQYF. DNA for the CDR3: TGTGCCAGCAGCCTAAAGGCTCTTGAGGGTGGGCAGTACTTC.

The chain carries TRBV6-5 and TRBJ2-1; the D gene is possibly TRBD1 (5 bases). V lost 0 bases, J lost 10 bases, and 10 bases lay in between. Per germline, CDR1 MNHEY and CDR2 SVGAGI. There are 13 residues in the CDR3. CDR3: CASSYSRWGEQFF. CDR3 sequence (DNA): TGTGCCAGCAGTTACTCGCGGTGGGGCGAGCAGTTCTTC.